The 26 T cell receptor beta chains presented below share a single source sample, sequenced in a study of blood T cells in healthy people across ages. Alongside a J-beta primer mix, a sample-barcoded 5' primer served in a second PCR lasting roughly 7 to 11 cycles. MiXCR, run by TCRdb on the 5' RACE reads, gives a single entry per CDR3 protein. The table includes around 870,000 distinct CDR3 sequences, less than 35% detected once. What was sequenced was blood. The receptors derive from an elderly woman in good health.

This clonotype was seen repeatedly, ten times or more. V and J are TRBV6-5 and TRBJ2-5; D is uncertain. Trimming stripped 0 bases from V and 4 bases from J, with 12 bases between. The germline CDR1 and CDR2 sequences are MNHEY and SVGAGI. This CDR3 spans 15 amino acids. The CDR3 DNA reads as TGTGCCAGCAGTTACTCGGCTGCTGCTCCAGAGACCCAGTACTTC. Protein: CASSYSAAAPETQYF.

This clonotype was observed at least ten times. The rearrangement joins TRBV7-2 to TRBJ2-7; D is unclear. The CDR3 extends over 14 amino acids. Trimming took off 1 base at V and 1 base at J, with 8 bases between the two ends. Germline V CDR1 and CDR2: SGHTA, FQGNSA. CDR3 sequence reads: CASSLDSGSYEQYF. CDR3 in DNA: TGTGCCAGCAGCTTAGACAGTGGATCCTACGAGCAGTACTTC.

This clonotype was observed at least ten times. The V call is TRBV7-2, the J call TRBJ2-7, with 10 bases fitting TRBD1. The germline V gene encodes CDR1 SGHTA and CDR2 FQGNSA. The CDR3 loop spans 14 amino acids. Germline trimming cut 5 bases from V and 5 bases from J; bases unmatched to any gene: 6. The CDR3 nucleotides are TGTGCCAGCAGCCCGGGACAGGGGATACACGAGCAGTACTTC. Amino acid sequence: CASSPGQGIHEQYF.

This clonotype was seen at least ten times. V and J are TRBV10-3 and TRBJ2-3; no clear D. The length of the CDR3 is 14 residues. Per the germline V gene, CDR1 is ENHRY and CDR2 is SYGVKD. Trimming removed 6 bases from V and 2 bases from J, with 12 bases in between. The CDR3 reads CAISERQSTDTQYF. The CDR3 nucleotides read TGTGCCATCAGCGAAAGACAATCCACAGATACGCAGTATTTT.

The V gene is TRBV24-1, the J gene TRBJ2-2; either TRBD1 or TRBD2 may fit D (6 bases each). CDR3 size: 16 residues. Germline-derived CDR1 and CDR2 are KGHDR and SFDVKD. Trimming shortened V by 3 bases and J by 4 bases, and 14 bases separated the two germline ends. The CDR3 DNA reads TGTGCCACCAGTGATCCGCCGGGGGCGGGCACCGGGGAGCTGTTTTTT. Translated: CATSDPPGAGTGELFF.

Comment on this clonotype: A much larger clonotype is one base distant, so this may be a read error. The rearrangement uses TRBV5-5 and TRBJ2-5; a possible D gene is TRBD1 (8 bases). This CDR3 region has 15 residues. Trimming stripped 2 bases from V and 11 bases from J, with 22 bases between. CDR1 is SGHKS and CDR2 is YYEKEE in the germline V gene (reference sequence). As DNA, the CDR3 is TGTGCCAGCAGCTTACAGGGGGGGGCCTACAATGAGCAGTACTTC. Protein: CASSLQGGAYNEQYF.

Concerning this clonotype: A much larger clone is a single base away; this may be a read error. The V and J genes are TRBV7-2 and TRBJ2-5; 9 nucleotides match TRBD1. Per germline, CDR1 SGHTA and CDR2 FQGNSA. The V segment lost 8 bases and the J segment 0 bases; nucleotides outside the gene matches: 7. This CDR3 comprises 15 residues. CDR3 region: CASGLTGGYQETQYF. CDR3 bases: TGTGCCAGCGGCCTGACAGGGGGGTACCAAGAGACCCAGTACTTC. The full variable domain, its missing parts supplied by reference TRBV7-2 and TRBJ2-5, is GAGVSQSPSNKVTEKGKDVELRCDPISGHTALYWYRQSLGQGLEFLIYFQGNSAPDKSGLPSDRFSAERTGGSVSTLTIQRTQQEDSAVYLCASGLTGGYQETQYFGPGTRLLVL.

This clonotype was seen more than once but under ten times. The rearrangement uses TRBV20-1 and TRBJ2-5; TRBD1 aligns across 7 bases. With V trimmed by 2 bases and J by 5 bases, 8 bases remained unmatched. Germline-derived CDR1 and CDR2 are DFQATT and SNEGSKA (reference sequence). The CDR3 sequence is 14 residues long. CDR3 loop: CSARTGTARETQYF. CDR3 nucleotides: TGCAGTGCTAGAACCGGGACAGCTCGCGAGACCCAGTACTTC.

This clonotype was observed many times. The chain employs TRBV6-1 and TRBJ1-1, with a possible D match to TRBD1 (5 bases). Germline V gene data show CDR1 as MNHNS and CDR2 as SASEGT. The CDR3 runs 14 residues. Trimming shortened V by 3 bases and J by 1 base, and 9 bases separated the two germline ends. CDR3 region: CASSDRGTNTEAFF. CDR3 DNA: TGTGCCAGCAGTGATCGGGGGACGAACACTGAAGCTTTCTTT.

This clonotype was detected a few times. The gene calls are TRBV3-1 and TRBJ1-6, with D uncertain. The CDR3 is 14 residues long. Germline-derived CDR1 and CDR2 are LGHDT and YNNKEL (reference sequence). V lost 4 bases to trimming and J lost 5 bases, with 9 bases between them. The CDR3 reads CASSLGFNNSPLHF. CDR3 DNA: TGTGCCAGCAGCCTGGGATTCAATAATTCACCCCTCCACTTT.

Regarding this clonotype: A read error may explain this, as a much larger clone is one base away. A read error is likely, as this CDR3 ends without the conserved phenylalanine or tryptophan. The rearrangement joins TRBV12-3 or TRBV12-4 to TRBJ2-3; 9 bases are a match to TRBD1. This CDR3 spans 14 amino acids. With 5 bases clipped from V and 3 bases from J, the junction kept 3 bases outside the gene matches. The DNA for the CDR3 is TGTGCCAGCAGTGGGACAGGGCGAACAGATACGCAGTATTTG. Translating it yields CASSGTGRTDTQYL.

The chain is built from TRBV7-2 and TRBJ2-2; 8 positions agree with TRBD1. Germline assignment: CDR1 SGHTA and CDR2 FQGNSA. The CDR3 consists of 16 residues. The trim removed 2 bases at V and 5 bases at J, leaving 7 bases unmatched. CDR3: CASSLRGQGRTGELFF. CDR3 DNA: TGTGCCAGCAGCTTAAGAGGACAGGGAAGGACCGGGGAGCTGTTTTTT.

There are many counts of this clonotype. The chain has TRBV24-1 and TRBJ2-5; TRBD2 matches at 8 bases. The junction had 11 bases not matched to a gene; V was cut back by 4 bases and J by 5 bases. The CDR3 length is 16 residues. Germline V lookup: CDR1 KGHDR, CDR2 SFDVKD. The CDR3 sequence: CATSDSGAGGAETQYF. CDR3 sequence (DNA): TGTGCCACCAGTGACTCAGGGGCCGGGGGGGCTGAGACCCAGTACTTC.

The gene calls are TRBV5-1 and TRBJ2-1, with 7 bases matching TRBD2. The CDR3 runs to 15 residues. The V gene's germline CDR1 is SGHRS and CDR2 YFSETQ. V dropped 9 bases and J dropped 3; count of bases not matched to a gene: 12. CDR3 coding DNA: TGCGCCAACATGACACGTGGGGGGGACTACAATGAGCAGTTCTTC. Amino acids: CANMTRGGDYNEQFF. Based on the CDR3 plus reference TRBV5-1 and TRBJ2-1, the full variable domain is KAGVTQTPRYLIKTRGQQVTLSCSPISGHRSVSWYQQTPGQGLQFLFEYFSETQRNKGNFPGRFSGRQFSNSRSEMNVSTLELGDSALYLCANMTRGGDYNEQFFGPGTRLTVL.

This clonotype was detected many times. The gene calls are TRBV3-1 and TRBJ1-4; 8 bases are a match to TRBD1. Germline V lookup: CDR1 LGHDT, CDR2 YNNKEL (reference sequence). The CDR3 is made up of 17 amino acids. J gave up 5 bases and V 3 bases, and 11 bases lay outside the gene matches. The CDR3: CASSHTSLGQANEKLFF. As DNA, the CDR3 is TGTGCCAGCAGCCACACATCCTTGGGACAGGCAAATGAAAAACTGTTTTTT.

This clonotype has a count of ten or more. This sequence joins TRBV18 and TRBJ2-5, with D unclear. CDR3 length: 13 amino acids. V gave up 0 bases and J gave up 5 bases, with 7 bases separating them. Germline V gene sequence: CDR1 KGHSH, CDR2 LQKENI. The CDR3 DNA is TGTGCCAGCTCACCACCGGTTTTGGAGACCCAGTACTTC. Encoded protein: CASSPPVLETQYF.

This clonotype was observed many times. This CDR3 reads CASRVIDFPRTDTQYF. The CDR3 DNA follows: TGTGCCAGCAGGGTAATTGACTTCCCACGCACAGATACGCAGTATTTT. The chain couples TRBV6-2 or TRBV6-3 to TRBJ2-3, with D unresolved. This CDR3 has 16 residues. V dropped 6 bases and J dropped 1 base, with 17 bases sitting between them. CDR1 is MNHEY and CDR2 is SVGEGT in the germline V gene.

This clonotype was counted at least ten times. The genes are TRBV10-1 and TRBJ2-5; TRBD1 aligns across 8 bases. Germline assignment: CDR1 WNHNN and CDR2 SYGVQD (reference sequence). Germline trimming cut 3 bases from V and 7 bases from J; bases unmatched to any gene: 4. CDR3 length: 13 residues. CDR3 residues: CASSEGQGATQYF. The CDR3 DNA reads as TGCGCCAGCAGTGAAGGACAGGGAGCGACCCAGTACTTC.

This clonotype occurred a few times. CDR3 residues: CASSHGIGPNSPLHF. For the CDR3, the DNA is TGTGCCAGCAGCCATGGAATTGGCCCTAATTCACCCCTCCACTTT. The chain has TRBV14 and TRBJ1-6, with D hard to call. Germline values: CDR1 SGHDN, CDR2 FVKESK. Trimming shortened V by 3 bases and J by 6 bases, and 12 bases separated the two germline ends. This CDR3 contains 15 residues.

This clonotype was counted once. Relative to the germline gene, one junction end is altered; a read error may explain this. The CDR3 loop is CASSLRTDYNSPPHF. In DNA, the CDR3 is TGTGCCAGCAGTTTACGTACGGATTATAATTCACCCCCCCACTTT. This sequence joins TRBV27 and TRBJ1-6; D is ambiguous. The CDR3 spans 15 residues. Germline lookup yields CDR1 MNHEY and CDR2 SMNVEV (reference sequence).

V and J are TRBV7-9 and TRBJ1-2, with TRBD1 matching over 7 bases. The germline CDR1 and CDR2 sequences are SEHNR and FQNEAQ (reference sequence). This CDR3 has 13 residues. Losses at the gene ends were 5 bases for V and 7 bases for J; bases not matched to a gene: 7. CDR3 coding DNA: TGTGCCAGCAGCCCGACAGGGAATTCTGGCTACACCTTC. This gives the protein CASSPTGNSGYTF.

CDR3 loop: CASSAGTANTGELFF. CDR3 DNA: TGTGCCAGCAGCGCCGGGACAGCGAACACCGGGGAGCTGTTTTTT. The chain joins TRBV11-3 to TRBJ2-2, with 7 bases lining up with TRBD1. Germline V CDR1 and CDR2: SGHNT, YENEEA. The V segment lost 5 bases and the J segment 0 bases; nucleotides outside the gene matches: 3. The CDR3 loop spans 15 amino acids.

This clonotype was detected many times. V is TRBV14 and J is TRBJ1-2, with D possibly TRBD1 on 5 matching bases. The CDR3 covers 13 residues. V lost 4 bases and J 8 bases, leaving 14 bases between the germline ends. CDR1 and CDR2 (germline): SGHDN, FVKESK. CDR3 loop: CASSPRLGGGYTF. The CDR3 nucleotides read TGTGCCAGCAGCCCCCGTCTTGGGGGAGGCTACACCTTC.

This clonotype was detected ten times or more. V is TRBV7-8 and J is TRBJ2-7, with 9 positions matching TRBD1. Germline trimming cut 5 bases from V and 3 bases from J; bases unmatched to any gene: 8. CDR1 and CDR2 from the germline V gene are SGHVS and FQNEAQ. The CDR3 runs 15 residues. The CDR3 here is CASSGTRTGVYEQYF. CDR3 in DNA: TGTGCCAGCAGCGGTACTCGGACAGGGGTCTACGAGCAGTACTTC.

J is TRBJ2-7 and V is TRBV4-3; 9 nucleotides align to TRBD2. This CDR3 is 15 amino acids long. CDR1 LGHNA and CDR2 YSLEER come from the germline V gene. Unmatched junction bases numbered 17, after V lost 5 bases and J lost 12 bases. CDR3 nucleotides: TGCGCCAGCAGCAGCCGGGGCGGGGGGGCAGAGACCCGGTACTTC. Its translation is CASSSRGGGAETRYF.

This clonotype was counted many times. This sequence joins TRBV4-1 and TRBJ1-1; D may be TRBD1 (5 bases). The V and J ends lost 0 bases and 1 base respectively, with 12 bases between them. The length of the CDR3 is 16 residues. Per germline, CDR1 MGHRA and CDR2 YSYEKL. The CDR3 DNA sequence: TGCGCCAGCAGCCAAGATGCGACAGTCCCGAACACTGAAGCTTTCTTT. It specifies CASSQDATVPNTEAFF.